The present entry profiles one T cell receptor beta chain with its context. The target antigen is unknown. These data come from a study of CXCR3-negative and CXCR3-positive naive CD8 T cells. Study in general: Sequencing gave some 130 million TRB reads overall, about 1.5 +/- 0.3 million per library.

All TRB cDNA libraries came from 5' RACE performed with UMI labels. Each CDR3 protein gets one entry in TCRdb, which reprocessed the 5' RACE reads and gives no DNA. The table lists roughly 100,000 distinct CDR3 sequences. This CDR3 is built from 13 residues. Germline-derived CDR1 and CDR2 are SGHRS and YFSETQ. Regarding the study as a whole: Across naive subsets, surface CD5 expression was comparable, and TCR strength was inferred from properties of the TRB CDR3. Diversity in memory CD8+ cells fell much lower than the comparably high levels seen in both naive subsets. More hydrophobic TRB CDR3s were found in CXCR3-positive naive cells than in CXCR3-negative naive cells.

V and J are TRBV5-1 and TRBJ2-3; the TCRdb call, TRBD1, lacks DNA for checking. The receptor was derived from a human donor in good health. Some clones in this sample may be carry-over from other donors' samples. The sequencing sample was made of naive CXCR3+ CD8+ T cells from blood. Subset noted: CD45RO-CCR7+CD27+CD95- naive CD8+ T cells expressing CXCR3 (TNR3+). The CDR3 spells CASSLAGADTQYF.